The 23 T cell receptor beta chains listed next were all sequenced from one sample in a study of T cell changes during pregnancy in multiple sclerosis. The data were produced by immunoSEQ multiplex PCR, yet TCRdb's version contains in-frame clones alone and is incomplete. This table holds 70,000 to 80,000 clones, around nine tenths found once. The sequenced sample was CD4+ T cells from peripheral blood mononuclear cells, obtained before pregnancy. Receptor source: a female donor with multiple sclerosis, enrolled in a pregnancy study.

V usage is TRBV30 and J usage is TRBJ2-1; tentative D call: TRBD2 (6 bases). V gave up 7 bases and J gave up 7 bases, with 14 bases separating them. Germline-derived CDR1 and CDR2 are GTSNPN and SVGIG (reference sequence). The CDR3 extends over 12 amino acids. CDR3 amino acids: CASARGKNEQFF. CDR3 DNA: TGTGCCTCTGCTCGGGGGAAGAATGAGCAGTTCTTC.

The DNA of the CDR3 is TGTGCCAGCAGACTGACAGGGGCTACCTACGAGCAGTACTTC. This codes for CASRLTGATYEQYF. V is TRBV28 and J is TRBJ2-7, with 8 nucleotides matching TRBD1. V trimming: 6 bases; J trimming: 2 bases; junction bases outside the gene matches: 6. CDR3 size: 14 residues. From germline, CDR1 is MDHEN and CDR2 SYDVKM.

V and J are TRBV7-2 and TRBJ1-2; 7 bases are shared with TRBD1. CDR1 is SGHTA and CDR2 is FQGNSA in the germline V gene. This CDR3 has 13 amino acids. V lost 5 bases, J lost 6 bases, and 6 bases stayed unmatched. CDR3: CASSIDREDGYTF. CDR3 DNA sequence: TGTGCCAGCAGCATCGACAGGGAAGATGGCTACACCTTC. Complete variable domain (other parts from reference TRBV7-2 and TRBJ1-2): GAGVSQSPSNKVTEKGKDVELRCDPISGHTALYWYRQSLGQGLEFLIYFQGNSAPDKSGLPSDRFSAERTGGSVSTLTIQRTQQEDSAVYLCASSIDREDGYTFGSGTRLTVV.

This clone occurred once. The chain recombines TRBV7-3 with TRBJ2-1, with TRBD2 matching over 14 bases. Trimming took 7 bases from V and 7 from J; bases not matched to a gene: 15. CDR1 SGHTA and CDR2 FQGTGA come from the germline V gene. The CDR3 is made up of 18 amino acids. CDR3 region: CASNSTIPTSGRDNEQFF. The DNA of the CDR3 is TGTGCCAGCAACTCAACGATCCCGACTAGCGGGAGGGATAATGAGCAGTTCTTC.

J is TRBJ2-5 and V is TRBV18, with a weak D call TRBD1 (5 bases). Trimming removed 3 bases at V and 5 bases at J, with 16 bases between. Germline CDR1 is KGHSH and CDR2 is LQKENI. The CDR3 loop spans 15 amino acids. CDR3 sequence: CASSPIQQGTETQYF. The CDR3 DNA follows: TGTGCCAGCTCACCCATCCAGCAGGGAACGGAGACCCAGTACTTC.

The CDR3 sequence: CASTQSRSSYNEQFF. The CDR3 nucleotides are TGTGCCAGCACCCAAAGCCGGAGCTCCTACAATGAGCAGTTCTTC. This chain connects TRBV6-6 to TRBJ2-1, with no clear D. Germline CDR1 MNHNY, CDR2 SVGAGI (reference sequence). The V gene lost 7 bases and the J gene lost 0 bases, with 13 bases spanning the gap. CDR3 length: 15 residues.

The chain couples TRBV6-1 to TRBJ2-7, with 7 bases lining up with TRBD2. This CDR3 has 15 residues. The trim removed 4 bases at V and 4 bases at J, leaving 10 bases unmatched. Germline V lookup: CDR1 MNHNS, CDR2 SASEGT. This CDR3 reads CASSVSVASGYEQYF. CDR3 nucleotides: TGTGCCAGCAGTGTTAGTGTGGCTAGCGGTTACGAGCAGTACTTC.

This sequence joins TRBV18 and TRBJ1-6; 9 bases fit TRBD1. The length of the CDR3 is 13 residues. V lost 8 bases, J lost 7 bases, and 3 bases stayed unmatched. CDR1 is KGHSH, CDR2 LQKENI, per germline. The chain's CDR3 is CASAGQGNSPLHF. Written as DNA, the CDR3 is TGTGCCAGCGCGGGACAGGGAAATTCACCCCTCCACTTT.

The V call is TRBV5-1, the J call TRBJ2-1; D is perhaps TRBD2 (5 bases). V lost 4 bases and J 0 bases, leaving 11 bases between the germline ends. This CDR3 contains 15 residues. Per germline, CDR1 SGHRS and CDR2 YFSETQ. CDR3 coding DNA: TGCGCCAGCAGCAGCATAGGGAGCTCCTACAATGAGCAGTTCTTC. It codes for CASSSIGSSYNEQFF.

The rearrangement links TRBV11-3 to TRBJ1-1; perhaps TRBD1 as D (5 bases). Germline CDR1 and CDR2: SGHNT and YENEEA. This CDR3 region has 14 residues. Trimming shortened V by 1 base and J by 5 bases, and 11 bases separated the two germline ends. This CDR3 reads CASSLAGGGTEAFF. CDR3 sequence (DNA): TGTGCCAGCAGCTTAGCCGGGGGAGGAACTGAAGCTTTCTTT.

The count of this clone is one. The V and J genes are TRBV28 and TRBJ2-5; 9 bases match TRBD2. Trimming removed 2 bases from V and 3 bases from J; junction bases left unmatched: 1. The CDR3 sequence is 14 residues long. Per the germline V gene, CDR1 is MDHEN and CDR2 is SYDVKM. Here the CDR3 DNA reads TGTGCCAGCAGTTTACTAGCGGGAAAAGAGACCCAGTACTTC. Translation: CASSLLAGKETQYF. The full variable domain, rest sourced from reference TRBV28 and TRBJ2-5, is DVKVTQSSRYLVKRTGEKVFLECVQDMDHENMFWYRQDPGLGLRLIYFSYDVKMKEKGDIPEGYSVSREKKERFSLILESASTNQTSMYLCASSLLAGKETQYFGPGTRLLVL.

The J gene is TRBJ2-5, the V gene TRBV5-1; D is unclear. The CDR3 has 13 amino acids. V was clipped by 3 bases and J by 0 bases, with 6 bases between them. The germline V gene has CDR1 SGHRS and CDR2 YFSETQ. CDR3 DNA sequence: TGCGCCAGCAGCTCAGAAAACCAAGAGACCCAGTACTTC. This codes for CASSSENQETQYF.

The genes are TRBV10-3 and TRBJ2-7, with D perhaps TRBD1 (6 bases). From germline, CDR1 is ENHRY and CDR2 SYGVKD. V dropped 6 bases and J dropped 3 bases, with 15 bases sitting between them. The CDR3 is made up of 14 amino acids. This CDR3 is CAISQGPGRYEQYF. The CDR3 nucleotides read TGTGCCATCAGCCAGGGGCCGGGGCGCTACGAGCAGTACTTC.

V usage is TRBV15 and J usage is TRBJ1-2; D might be TRBD1 (6 bases). There are 15 residues in the CDR3. Per the germline V gene, CDR1 is LNHNV and CDR2 is YYDKDF (reference sequence). Trimming removed 0 bases at V and 2 bases at J, with 10 bases between. CDR3 region: CATSRERQGNYGYTF. The CDR3 DNA follows: TGTGCCACCAGCAGAGAAAGGCAGGGGAACTATGGCTACACCTTC. The variable domain in full, completed from reference TRBV15 and TRBJ1-2, reads DAMVIQNPRYQVTQFGKPVTLSCSQTLNHNVMYWYQQKSSQAPKLLFHYYDKDFNNEADTPDNFQSRRPNTSFCFLDIRSPGLGDTAMYLCATSRERQGNYGYTFGSGTRLTVV.

The V gene is TRBV7-2, the J gene TRBJ2-3, with 9 nucleotides matching TRBD2. Germline CDR1 and CDR2: SGHTA and FQGNSA. This CDR3 region has 18 residues. The V gene end was trimmed by 1 base and the J gene end by 3 bases; junction bases not matched to a gene: 11. CDR3 in DNA: TGTGCCAGCAGCTTAGTTAAGACTAGCGGAGGCGGTACAGATACGCAGTATTTT. Its protein is CASSLVKTSGGGTDTQYF. The variable domain in full, completed from reference TRBV7-2 and TRBJ2-3, reads GAGVSQSPSNKVTEKGKDVELRCDPISGHTALYWYRQSLGQGLEFLIYFQGNSAPDKSGLPSDRFSAERTGGSVSTLTIQRTQQEDSAVYLCASSLVKTSGGGTDTQYFGPGTRLTVL.

This clone was observed a few times. The rearrangement joins TRBV7-3 to TRBJ1-5; 7 bases line up with TRBD1. The CDR3 is 12 residues long. Losses at the gene ends were 5 bases for V and 7 bases for J; bases not matched to a gene: 2. Germline CDR1 and CDR2: SGHTA and FQGTGA. The CDR3 reads CASSEGAQPQHF. In nucleotides, the CDR3 is TGTGCCAGCAGCGAGGGGGCACAGCCCCAGCATTTT.

V is TRBV7-8 and J is TRBJ1-1, with no clear D. The V end lost 4 bases, the J end lost 1 base, and 13 bases lay between the germline ends. The CDR3 sequence is 15 residues long. Germline CDR1 SGHVS, CDR2 FQNEAQ. The CDR3 spells CASSSPATGNTEAFF. CDR3 bases: TGTGCCAGCAGCTCCCCCGCGACGGGGAACACTGAAGCTTTCTTT.

The rearrangement links TRBV6-5 to TRBJ1-3; D is ambiguous. The CDR3 covers 11 residues. Trimming shortened V by 9 bases and J by 2 bases, and 5 bases separated the two germline ends. Germline V gene sequence: CDR1 MNHEY, CDR2 SVGAGI. DNA for the CDR3: TGTGCCAGTGGAGCTGGAAACACCATATATTTT. Translating it yields CASGAGNTIYF.

As regards this clone: Relative to the germline gene, one junction end is altered; a read error may explain this. The gene calls are TRBV6-1 and TRBJ2-2; 9 bases agree with TRBD2. Germline V gene lookup returns CDR1 MNHNS and CDR2 SASEGT. The CDR3 is made up of 15 amino acids. The CDR3 coding sequence is TGTGCCAGCCGTGAAGCGGGGGGGAACACCGGGGAGCTGTTTTTT. Translating it yields CASREAGGNTGELFF.

V and J are TRBV7-9 and TRBJ2-7; weak D call: TRBD2 (5 bases). The ends were cut back, 5 bases at V and 2 bases at J, with 13 bases in the middle. Germline V gene data show CDR1 as SEHNR and CDR2 as FQNEAQ (reference sequence). The CDR3 runs 14 residues. Here the CDR3 reads CASSDRRNPYEQYF. CDR3 sequence (DNA): TGTGCCAGCAGCGACCGGAGGAACCCCTACGAGCAGTACTTC.

The chain employs TRBV19 and TRBJ1-6; 8 nucleotides agree with TRBD1. The CDR3 spans 14 residues. Germline values: CDR1 LNHDA, CDR2 SQIVND (reference sequence). Trimming at V came to 3 bases and at J to 8 bases, leaving 3 bases not matched to a gene. The CDR3 here is CASSIRGLDSPLHF. The DNA for the CDR3 is TGTGCCAGTAGTATCAGGGGGCTCGATTCACCCCTCCACTTT.

The V and J genes are TRBV9 and TRBJ1-2; 7 nucleotides line up with TRBD1. CDR3 length equals 15 residues. Trimming cost V 0 bases and J 6 bases; bases outside gene matches: 8. CDR1 and CDR2 from the germline V gene are SGDLS and YYNGEE. CDR3 amino acids: CASSVGPQGPDGYTF. The DNA for the CDR3 is TGTGCCAGCAGCGTAGGCCCACAGGGGCCAGATGGCTACACCTTC.

The CDR3 is CAISEQDRSTDTQYF. CDR3 sequence (DNA): TGTGCCATCAGTGAACAGGACAGGAGCACAGATACGCAGTATTTT. This chain connects TRBV10-3 to TRBJ2-3, with TRBD1 matching 7 bases. J lost 0 bases, V lost 3 bases, and 3 bases had no gene match. The CDR3 runs to 15 residues. Germline V gene lookup returns CDR1 ENHRY and CDR2 SYGVKD.